The clone carrying this T cell receptor beta chain was recorded at least ten times. What it binds is not known. From germline, CDR1 is SGHDN and CDR2 FVKESK. Trimming removed 6 bases at V and 1 base at J, with 16 bases between. CDR3 length: 16 residues. The data were obtained in a study of T cells after posttransplantation cyclophosphamide. Overall study findings and caveats: Recipient CMV seropositivity and CMV reactivation strongly tracked TRB clonality.

Sequenced by immunoSEQ multiplex PCR; TCRdb stores in-frame clones only, minus some. The repertoire shows under 40,000 clones, none seen only once; the top ten take under 7%. The receptor was derived from a woman in her fifties or sixties in good health and a related stem cell transplant donor. The sample was PBMCs. This chain connects TRBV14 to TRBJ2-1; D call uncertain. Here the CDR3 reads CASSSLRAASYNEQFF. The CDR3 region has the DNA TGTGCCAGCAGTTCCCTCCGTGCAGCGTCCTACAATGAGCAGTTCTTC. Drawing the rest from reference TRBV14 and TRBJ2-1, the complete variable domain is EAGVTQFPSHSVIEKGQTVTLRCDPISGHDNLYWYRRVMGKEIKFLLHFVKESKQDESGMPNNRFLAERTGGTYSTLKVQPAELEDSGVYFCASSSLRAASYNEQFFGPGTRLTVL.